This TCR beta chain appears in the sequencing data of a study of blood T cell repertoires in COVID-19. This clone was recorded only once. The data were produced by immunoSEQ multiplex PCR, yet TCRdb's version contains in-frame clones alone and is incomplete. Of about 370,000 clones in the sample, under 90% were seen once. The CDR3 runs to 14 residues. The junction had 8 bases not matched to a gene; V was cut back by 4 bases and J by 6 bases. Germline V gene sequence: CDR1 SGHTA, CDR2 FQGTGA. The clonotype originates from a woman aged 25 to 39 who had recovered from COVID-19. Sequenced input: PBMCs or T cells enriched from blood (not recorded which). The V gene is TRBV7-3, the J gene TRBJ2-7; 8 bases are shared with TRBD1. The CDR3 sequence is CASSSDRATLEQYF. In nucleotides, the CDR3 is TGTGCCAGCAGCTCGGACAGGGCAACGCTCGAGCAGTACTTC. Drawing the rest from reference TRBV7-3 and TRBJ2-7, the complete variable domain is GAGVSQTPSNKVTEKGKYVELRCDPISGHTALYWYRQSLGQGPEFLIYFQGTGAADDSGLPNDRFFAVRPEGSVSTLKIQRTERGDSAVYLCASSSDRATLEQYFGPGTRLTVT.